This T cell receptor beta chain derives from a study of blood T cell dynamics during melanoma immunotherapy. Clones were read by immunoSEQ multiplex PCR, and TCRdb kept only the in-frame ones, dropping some. Of 10,000 or so clones detected, 70% to 90% appear once; the ten largest clones hold around 7%. Trimming at V came to 5 bases and at J to 7 bases, leaving 7 bases not matched to a gene. Looked up from germline, CDR1 is MNHEY and CDR2 is SMNVEV (reference sequence). This CDR3 has 15 residues. Time point in this sample: pre-treatment baseline. This receptor was taken from a human donor with melanoma. Material: blood, obtained from a patient treated with checkpoint blockade. V gene TRBV27 combines with J gene TRBJ2-3, with 12 bases fitting TRBD1. CDR3 sequence reads: CASSLPGQGAHTQYF. CDR3 nucleotides: TGTGCCAGCAGTCTGCCGGGACAGGGGGCCCATACGCAGTATTTT.